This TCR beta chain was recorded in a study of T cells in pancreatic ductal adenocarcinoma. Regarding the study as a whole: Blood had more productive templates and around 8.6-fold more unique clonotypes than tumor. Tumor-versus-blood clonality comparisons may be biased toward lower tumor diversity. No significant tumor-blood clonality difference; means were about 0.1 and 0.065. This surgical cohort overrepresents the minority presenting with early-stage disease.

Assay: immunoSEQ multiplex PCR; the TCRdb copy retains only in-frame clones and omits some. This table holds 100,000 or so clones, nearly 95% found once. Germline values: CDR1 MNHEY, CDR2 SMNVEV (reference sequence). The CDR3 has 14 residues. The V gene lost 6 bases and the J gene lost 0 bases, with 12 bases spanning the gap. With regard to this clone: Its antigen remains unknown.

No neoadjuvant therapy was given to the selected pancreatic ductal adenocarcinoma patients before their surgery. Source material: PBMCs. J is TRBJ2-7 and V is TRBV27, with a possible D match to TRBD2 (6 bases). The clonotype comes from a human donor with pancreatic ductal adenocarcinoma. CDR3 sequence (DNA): TGTGCCAGCAGCCCAGGAGGGGACTCCTACGAGCAGTACTTC. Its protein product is CASSPGGDSYEQYF.